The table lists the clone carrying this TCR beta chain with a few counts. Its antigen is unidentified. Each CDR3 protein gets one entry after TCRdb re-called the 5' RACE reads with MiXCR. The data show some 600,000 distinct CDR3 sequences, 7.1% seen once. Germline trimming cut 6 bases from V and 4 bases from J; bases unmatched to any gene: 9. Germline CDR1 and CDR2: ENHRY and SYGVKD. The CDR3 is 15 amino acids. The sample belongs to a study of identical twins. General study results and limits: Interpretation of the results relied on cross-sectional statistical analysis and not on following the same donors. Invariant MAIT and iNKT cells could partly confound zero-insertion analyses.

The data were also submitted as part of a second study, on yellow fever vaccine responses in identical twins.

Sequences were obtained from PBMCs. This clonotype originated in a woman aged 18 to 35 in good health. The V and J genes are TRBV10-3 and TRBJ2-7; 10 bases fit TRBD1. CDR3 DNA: TGTGCCATCAGCCAGCCGGGACAGGGGCCTTACGAGCAGTACTTC. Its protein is CAISQPGQGPYEQYF.